These 12 T cell receptor beta chains were sequenced from one sample in a study of identical twins. MiXCR was run by TCRdb on the 5' RACE reads, yielding one entry per CDR3 protein. The data show around 95,000 distinct CDR3 sequences, with about 6.1% seen just once and about 12% held by the top ten. The sequencing input was memory T cells sorted from blood. Every receptor here comes from a woman between 50 and 59 years old in good health.

This clonotype occurred many times. The chain joins TRBV7-8 to TRBJ1-5; 11 positions agree with TRBD1. The junction had 4 bases not matched to a gene; V was cut back by 2 bases and J by 4 bases. The CDR3 sequence is 16 residues long. Germline V lookup: CDR1 SGHVS, CDR2 FQNEAQ. The CDR3 DNA sequence: TGTGCCAGCAGCTTATTAGGGACAGGGGGGAATCAGCCCCAGCATTTT. Translation gives CASSLLGTGGNQPQHF.

This clonotype was observed many times. J is TRBJ2-3 and V is TRBV20-1, with D uncertain. This CDR3 is built from 11 residues. Germline CDR1 and CDR2: DFQATT and SNEGSKA (reference sequence). Trimming took 5 bases from V and 7 from J, leaving 10 bases between them. The CDR3 DNA reads as TGCAGTGCTCCGAAGTATAATACGCAGTATTTT. Its protein product is CSAPKYNTQYF.

This clonotype was observed many times. This rearrangement joins TRBV4-1 to TRBJ2-3; 8 bases match TRBD1. J was trimmed by 2 bases and V by 1 base; bases with no gene match: 5. Germline assignment: CDR1 MGHRA and CDR2 YSYEKL. The CDR3 spans 16 residues. This chain's CDR3 is CASSQGAGGLTDTQYF. The DNA for the CDR3 is TGCGCCAGCAGCCAAGGAGCAGGGGGCCTCACAGATACGCAGTATTTT.

This clonotype was detected many times. This chain uses TRBV6-1 with TRBJ2-7, with D perhaps TRBD1 or TRBD2 (6 bases each). V lost 0 bases and J lost 6, with 12 bases in between. The CDR3 has 14 residues. Germline loops: CDR1 MNHNS, CDR2 SASEGT. This chain's CDR3 is CASSEAWGAREQYV. The CDR3 DNA sequence: TGTGCCAGCAGTGAAGCGTGGGGGGCGCGCGAGCAGTACGTC.

This clonotype occurred many times. The V gene is TRBV15, the J gene TRBJ2-1; TRBD1 matches 8 bases. The CDR3 is made up of 14 amino acids. V shed 2 bases, J shed 10 bases, and the junction held 7 bases outside the gene matches. Germline V gene sequence: CDR1 LNHNV, CDR2 YYDKDF (reference sequence). CDR3 residues: CATSRPDRDGEQFF. DNA of the CDR3: TGTGCCACCAGCAGACCGGACAGGGATGGAGAGCAGTTCTTC.

This clonotype was seen ten or more times. The genes are TRBV6-1 and TRBJ1-2, with TRBD1 as a possible D gene (5 bases). The CDR3 runs to 13 residues. Trimming took off 7 bases at V and 4 bases at J, with 13 bases between the two ends. In germline, CDR1 is MNHNS, CDR2 SASEGT. CDR3 in amino acids: CASNGGAGYGYTF. The CDR3 nucleotides read TGTGCCAGCAATGGAGGGGCGGGCTATGGCTACACCTTC.

This clonotype was seen ten or more times. This chain links TRBV6-1 with TRBJ2-3, with TRBD2 matching 9 bases. Germline loops: CDR1 MNHNS, CDR2 SASEGT. The CDR3 is 20 residues long. After removal of 1 base from V and 1 base from J, the junction contained 15 bases not matched to a gene. CDR3 loop: CASSEVEAGGLKYGTDTQYF. The CDR3, as DNA: TGTGCCAGCAGTGAAGTCGAGGCGGGAGGGCTGAAATATGGCACAGATACGCAGTATTTT.

There are many counts of this clonotype. This sequence joins TRBV12-3 or TRBV12-4 and TRBJ2-2, with TRBD1 matching 7 bases. The J segment lost 0 bases and the V segment lost 2 bases, leaving 3 bases of the junction unmatched. This CDR3 is built from 16 residues. The DNA of the CDR3 is TGTGCCAGCAGTTTAATGGGACAGACGAACACCGGGGAGCTGTTTTTT. This encodes CASSLMGQTNTGELFF.

This clonotype occurred many times. CDR3 protein: CASRPPGSGSYNEQFF. DNA for the CDR3: TGCGCCAGCCGCCCCCCCGGAAGCGGGAGTTACAATGAGCAGTTCTTC. V usage is TRBV5-1 and J usage is TRBJ2-1; 8 bases agree with TRBD2. The junction had 13 bases not matched to a gene; V was cut back by 7 bases and J by 4 bases. The CDR3 extends over 16 amino acids. Germline V gene data show CDR1 as SGHRS and CDR2 as YFSETQ.

This clonotype was seen many times. The V and J genes are TRBV24-1 and TRBJ2-1, with D perhaps matching TRBD1 (5 bases). The CDR3 totals 17 residues. Trimming removed 6 bases from V and 0 bases from J, with 17 bases in between. CDR1 and CDR2 from the germline V gene are KGHDR and SFDVKD. As DNA, the CDR3 is TGTGCCACCAGTAATAGGGGTCGCTCCAGCTCCTACAATGAGCAGTTCTTC. It yields the protein CATSNRGRSSSYNEQFF.

This clonotype was counted a few times. The rearrangement links TRBV11-2 to TRBJ2-1; 11 bases are shared with TRBD2. V lost 3 bases to trimming and J lost 9 bases; unmatched junction nucleotides: 4. There are 14 residues in the CDR3. Germline CDR1 SGHAT, CDR2 FQNNGV. CDR3 sequence reads: CASSFSGRAGEQFF. For the CDR3, the DNA is TGTGCCAGCAGCTTTAGCGGGAGGGCGGGTGAGCAGTTCTTC.

As to this clonotype: This may be a read error, as it is one base from a much larger clone. The chain is built from TRBV5-1 and TRBJ2-7, with unresolved D. The germline V gene encodes CDR1 SGHRS and CDR2 YFSETQ. The CDR3 runs 15 residues. The CDR3 loop is CASSLETDGLNERYF. The CDR3 DNA sequence: TGCGCCAGCAGCTTGGAGACCGACGGATTGAACGAGCGGTACTTC.